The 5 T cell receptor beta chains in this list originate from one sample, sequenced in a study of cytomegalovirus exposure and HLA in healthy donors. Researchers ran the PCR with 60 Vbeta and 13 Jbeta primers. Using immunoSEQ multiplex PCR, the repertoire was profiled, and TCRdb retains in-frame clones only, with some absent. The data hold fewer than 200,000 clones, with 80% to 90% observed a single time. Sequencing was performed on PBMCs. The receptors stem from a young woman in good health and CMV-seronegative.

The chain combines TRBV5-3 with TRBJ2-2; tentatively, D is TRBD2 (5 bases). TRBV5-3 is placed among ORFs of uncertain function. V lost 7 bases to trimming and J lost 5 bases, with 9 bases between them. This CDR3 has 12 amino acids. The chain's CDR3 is CARVGGTGELFF. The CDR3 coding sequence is TGTGCCAGAGTGGGCGGGACCGGGGAGCTGTTTTTT.

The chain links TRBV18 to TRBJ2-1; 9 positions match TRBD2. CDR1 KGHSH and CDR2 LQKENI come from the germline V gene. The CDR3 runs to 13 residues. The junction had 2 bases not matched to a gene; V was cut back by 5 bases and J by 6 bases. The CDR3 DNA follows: TGTGCCAGCTCAGTTAGCGGGAGCAATGAGCAGTTCTTC. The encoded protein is CASSVSGSNEQFF.

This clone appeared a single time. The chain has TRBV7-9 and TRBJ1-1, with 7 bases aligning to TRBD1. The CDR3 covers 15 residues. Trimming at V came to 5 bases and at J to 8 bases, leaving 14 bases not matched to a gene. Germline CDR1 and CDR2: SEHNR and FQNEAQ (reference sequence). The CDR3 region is CASSPAGTVFVEAFF. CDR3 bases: TGTGCCAGCAGCCCCGCCGGGACAGTCTTCGTAGAAGCTTTCTTT.

The CDR3 is CASSRQTARETQYF. CDR3 in DNA: TGTGCCAGCAGCCGTCAGACAGCCCGAGAGACCCAGTACTTC. V usage is TRBV7-2 and J usage is TRBJ2-5, with D tentatively TRBD1 (5 bases). Between the trimmed V and J ends, which lost 5 bases and 4 bases, there was a span of 14 bases. Germline V gene lookup returns CDR1 SGHTA and CDR2 FQGNSA. The CDR3 totals 14 residues.

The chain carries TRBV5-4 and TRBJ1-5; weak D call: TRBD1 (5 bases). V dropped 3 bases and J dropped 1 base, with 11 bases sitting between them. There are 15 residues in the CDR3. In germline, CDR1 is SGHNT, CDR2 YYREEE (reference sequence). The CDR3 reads CASSSGLQSNQPQHF. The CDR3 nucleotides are TGTGCCAGCAGCTCGGGACTCCAGAGCAATCAGCCCCAGCATTTT.